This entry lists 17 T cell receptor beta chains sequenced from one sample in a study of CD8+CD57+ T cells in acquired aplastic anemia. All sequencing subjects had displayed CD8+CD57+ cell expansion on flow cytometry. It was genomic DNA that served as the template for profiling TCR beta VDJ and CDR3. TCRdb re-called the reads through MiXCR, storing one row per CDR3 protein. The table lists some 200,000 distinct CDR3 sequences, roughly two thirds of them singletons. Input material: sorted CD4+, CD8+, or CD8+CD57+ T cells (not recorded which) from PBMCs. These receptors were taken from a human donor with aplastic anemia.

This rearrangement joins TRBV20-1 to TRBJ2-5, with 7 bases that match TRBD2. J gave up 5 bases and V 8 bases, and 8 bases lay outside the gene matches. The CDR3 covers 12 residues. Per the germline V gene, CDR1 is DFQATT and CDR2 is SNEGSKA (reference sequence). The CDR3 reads CSPGGFRETQYF. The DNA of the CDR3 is TGCAGTCCGGGGGGATTTAGGGAGACCCAGTACTTC.

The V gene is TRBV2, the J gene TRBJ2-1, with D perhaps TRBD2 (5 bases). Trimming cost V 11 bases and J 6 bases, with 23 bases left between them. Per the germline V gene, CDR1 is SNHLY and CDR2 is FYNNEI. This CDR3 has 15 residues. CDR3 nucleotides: TGTGCCGCCTTCCGGAGGTCCGGTTTAAGCAATGAGCAGTTCTTC. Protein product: CAAFRRSGLSNEQFF.

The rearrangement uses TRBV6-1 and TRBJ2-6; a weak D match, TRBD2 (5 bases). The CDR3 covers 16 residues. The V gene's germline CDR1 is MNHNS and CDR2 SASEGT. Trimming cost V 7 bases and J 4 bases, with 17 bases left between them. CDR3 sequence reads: CASMVPGLRGANVLTF. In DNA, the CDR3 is TGTGCCAGCATGGTTCCGGGGTTAAGAGGGGCCAACGTCCTGACTTTC.

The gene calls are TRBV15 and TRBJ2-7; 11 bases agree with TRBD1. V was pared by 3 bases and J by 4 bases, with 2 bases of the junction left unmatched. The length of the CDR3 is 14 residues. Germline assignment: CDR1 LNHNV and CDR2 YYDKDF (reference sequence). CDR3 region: CATSRDRGQYEQYF. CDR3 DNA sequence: TGTGCCACCAGCAGGGACAGGGGGCAATACGAGCAGTACTTC.

CDR3 nucleotides: TGTGCCAGCAGTGAAGGATGGGGGGGCTACACCTTC. The encoded protein is CASSEGWGGYTF. The chain is built from TRBV25-1 and TRBJ1-2; D perhaps matches TRBD1 (5 bases). Trimming stripped 2 bases from V and 8 bases from J, with 9 bases between. The CDR3 has 12 amino acids. Per germline, CDR1 MGHDK and CDR2 SYGVNS.

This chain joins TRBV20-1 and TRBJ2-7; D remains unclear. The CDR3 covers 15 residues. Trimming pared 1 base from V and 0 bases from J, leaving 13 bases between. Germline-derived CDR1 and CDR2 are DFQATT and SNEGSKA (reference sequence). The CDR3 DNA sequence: TGCAGTGCTAGAGCCCCAGACACTCTCTCCTACGAGCAGTACTTC. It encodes CSARAPDTLSYEQYF.

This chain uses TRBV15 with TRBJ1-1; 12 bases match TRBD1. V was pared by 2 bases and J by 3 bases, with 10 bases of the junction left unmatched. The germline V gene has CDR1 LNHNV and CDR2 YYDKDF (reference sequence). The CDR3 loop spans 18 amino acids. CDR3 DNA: TGTGCCACCAGCAGACCATTTCAGGGACAGGGGGCGGACACTGAAGCTTTCTTT. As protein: CATSRPFQGQGADTEAFF.

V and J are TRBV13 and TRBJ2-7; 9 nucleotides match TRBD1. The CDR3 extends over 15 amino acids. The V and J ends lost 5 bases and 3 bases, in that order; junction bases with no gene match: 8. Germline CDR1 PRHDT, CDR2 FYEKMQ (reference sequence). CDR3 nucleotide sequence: TGTGCCAGCAGCGCGGGGACAGGGCTCATCTACGAGCAGTACTTC. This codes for CASSAGTGLIYEQYF.

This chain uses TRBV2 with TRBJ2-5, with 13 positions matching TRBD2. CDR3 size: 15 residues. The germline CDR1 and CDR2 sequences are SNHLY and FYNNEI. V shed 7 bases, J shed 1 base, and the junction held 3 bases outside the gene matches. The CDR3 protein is CASKTSGGVQETQYF. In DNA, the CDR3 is TGTGCCAGCAAAACTAGCGGGGGGGTCCAAGAGACCCAGTACTTC. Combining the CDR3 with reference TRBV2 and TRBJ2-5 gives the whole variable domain EPEVTQTPSHQVTQMGQEVILRCVPISNHLYFYWYRQILGQKVEFLVSFYNNEISEKSEIFDDQFSVERPDGSNFTLKIRSTKLEDSAMYFCASKTSGGVQETQYFGPGTRLLVL.

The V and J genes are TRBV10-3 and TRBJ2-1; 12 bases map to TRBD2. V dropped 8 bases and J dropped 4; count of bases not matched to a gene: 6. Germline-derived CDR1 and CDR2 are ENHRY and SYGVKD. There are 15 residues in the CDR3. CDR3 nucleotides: TGTGCCATCGAGGCTAGCGGGAGGGCTTACAATGAGCAGTTCTTC. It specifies CAIEASGRAYNEQFF.

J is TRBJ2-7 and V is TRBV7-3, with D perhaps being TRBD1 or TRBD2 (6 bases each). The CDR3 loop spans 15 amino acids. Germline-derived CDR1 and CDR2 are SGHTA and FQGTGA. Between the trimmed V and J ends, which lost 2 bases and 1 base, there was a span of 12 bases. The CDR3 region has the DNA TGTGCCAGCAGCTTAGAAGGGGGGAATTCCTACGAGCAGTACTTC. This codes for CASSLEGGNSYEQYF. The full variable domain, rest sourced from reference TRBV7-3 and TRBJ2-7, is GAGVSQTPSNKVTEKGKYVELRCDPISGHTALYWYRQSLGQGPEFLIYFQGTGAADDSGLPNDRFFAVRPEGSVSTLKIQRTERGDSAVYLCASSLEGGNSYEQYFGPGTRLTVT.

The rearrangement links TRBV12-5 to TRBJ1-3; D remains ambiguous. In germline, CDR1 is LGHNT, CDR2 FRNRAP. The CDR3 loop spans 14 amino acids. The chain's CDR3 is CASSSTSSGNTIYF. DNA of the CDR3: TGTGCCAGCAGTTCGACAAGCTCTGGAAACACCATATATTTT.

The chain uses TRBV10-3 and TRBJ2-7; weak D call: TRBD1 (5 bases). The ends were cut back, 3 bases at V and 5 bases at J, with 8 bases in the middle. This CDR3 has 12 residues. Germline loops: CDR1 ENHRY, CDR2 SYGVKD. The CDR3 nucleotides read TGTGCCATCAGTGACAGGGCCCACGAGCAGTACTTC. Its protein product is CAISDRAHEQYF.

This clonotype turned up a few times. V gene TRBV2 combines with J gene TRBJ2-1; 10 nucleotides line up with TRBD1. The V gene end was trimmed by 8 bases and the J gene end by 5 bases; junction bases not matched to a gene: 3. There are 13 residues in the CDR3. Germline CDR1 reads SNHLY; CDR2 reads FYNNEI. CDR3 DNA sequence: TGTGCCAGCCCGGGACAGGGGAACAATGAGCAGTTCTTC. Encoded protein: CASPGQGNNEQFF.

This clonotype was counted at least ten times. The CDR3, as DNA: TGTGCCAGCAGTTTCTCAGCCGGGACAGGGACCAACGAGCAGTACTTC. Amino acids: CASSFSAGTGTNEQYF. The chain carries TRBV27 and TRBJ2-7; TRBD1 matches 9 bases. The V gene's germline CDR1 is MNHEY and CDR2 SMNVEV (reference sequence). The CDR3 is 16 amino acids. Losses at the gene ends were 3 bases for V and 5 bases for J; bases not matched to a gene: 11.

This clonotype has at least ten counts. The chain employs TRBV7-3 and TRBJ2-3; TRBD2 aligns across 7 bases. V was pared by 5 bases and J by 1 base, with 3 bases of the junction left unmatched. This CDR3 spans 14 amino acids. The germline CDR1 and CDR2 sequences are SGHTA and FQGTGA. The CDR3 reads CASSLSGGTDTQYF. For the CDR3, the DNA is TGTGCCAGCAGCCTCAGCGGGGGCACAGATACGCAGTATTTT.

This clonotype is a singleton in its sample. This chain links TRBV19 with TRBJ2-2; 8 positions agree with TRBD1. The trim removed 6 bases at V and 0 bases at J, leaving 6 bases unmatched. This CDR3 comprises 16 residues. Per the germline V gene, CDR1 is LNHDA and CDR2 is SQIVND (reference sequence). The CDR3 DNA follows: TGTGCCAGTAGGGCGGACAGGGCCGCGAACACCGGGGAGCTGTTTTTT. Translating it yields CASRADRAANTGELFF.